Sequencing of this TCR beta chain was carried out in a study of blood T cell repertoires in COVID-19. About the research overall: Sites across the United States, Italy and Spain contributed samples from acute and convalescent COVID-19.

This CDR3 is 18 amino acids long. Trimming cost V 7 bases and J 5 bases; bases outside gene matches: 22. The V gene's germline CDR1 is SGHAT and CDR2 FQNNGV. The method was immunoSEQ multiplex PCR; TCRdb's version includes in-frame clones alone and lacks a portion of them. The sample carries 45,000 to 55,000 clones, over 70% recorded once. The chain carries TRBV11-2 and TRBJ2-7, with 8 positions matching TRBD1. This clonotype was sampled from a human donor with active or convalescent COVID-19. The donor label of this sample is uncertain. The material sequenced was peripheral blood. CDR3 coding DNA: TGTGCCAGCACCCAAAGTACAGGACAGGGCCTTGTAGCTCACGAGCAGTACTTC. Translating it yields CASTQSTGQGLVAHEQYF.